This TCR beta chain came from a study of blood T cell repertoires in COVID-19 (dated by TCRdb to about 2020). Concerning the study at large: The collaborator samples originated in the United States, Italy and Spain and spanned the acute and convalescent phases of COVID-19. The material from the prospective study consisted of cDNA or gDNA derived from T cells, B-cell-depleted T cells, or PBMCs. Subjects who had been exposed to COVID-19, were actively infected with it, or had recovered from it provided the deeply sampled blood TCRbeta repertoires that made up the dataset. The repertoires were released in a freely available public database intended as a resource for research on the immune response to SARS-CoV-2. The samples were drawn from the first 160 participants of the ongoing ImmuneRACE study and from 1,254 subjects provided by 6 global collaborators. The sample metadata nearly always contained a de-identified subject ID, COVID-19 status, age in years and sex. Where available, HLA class I and class II types were obtained from metadata supplied by the sample provider rather than from assay-based typing. Broader findings and caveats from the paper: Clinical and demographic metadata were provided uncurated, with the amount varying by source and participant.

Worth noting for this clone: Its antigen is currently not known. Base qualities are not at hand, and no much larger clone is one base apart.

The immunoSEQ Assay, a bias-controlled multiplex PCR, was used to amplify TCRbeta CDR3 regions from genomic DNA. Per the authors' processing: The number of nucleated cells in each sample was estimated by amplification of reference gene primers within the assay. Sequence reads were collapsed and filtered to measure the absolute abundance of every unique TCRbeta CDR3 rearrangement. Productive Simpson clonality was computed per sample as the square root of Simpson's diversity index over productive rearrangements. The table was pulled from immuneACCESS by TCRdb, which kept in-frame rearrangements only. Such tables lose some clones; where checked, under half of the loss comes from unresolved V genes, and the rest has no known cause. From that table come the V and J calls and clone size; the DNA was used to work out D and trimming. The sample profile shows approximately 99,000 clones; less than 85% of them were found once. Around 18% of the sample rests with the top ten.

Each collaborating institution followed its own protocols to collect whole blood in K2EDTA tubes. For TCRbeta analysis, collaborator samples were shipped as frozen whole blood, as isolated PBMCs, or as DNA extracted from either sample type. The origin of this receptor is an elderly woman with active or convalescent COVID-19. Sequencing input: peripheral blood.

The CDR3 protein: CASSMVGQGTEQFF. The bases read TGTGCCAGTAGTATGGTGGGACAGGGGACTGAGCAGTTCTTC. The chain uses TRBV19 and TRBJ2-1, with 10 junctional bases fitting TRBD1. Trimmed from V: 3 bases; trimmed from J: 9 bases; junction bases lacking a gene match: 5. The germline V gene encodes CDR1 LNHDA and CDR2 SQIVND (reference sequence). Reading from cysteine to phenylalanine, the CDR3 counts 14 amino acids. Only CDR3 DNA remains: 42 bases, in frame from the first base. This CDR3, with the reference TRBV19 and TRBJ2-1 proteins standing in past its ends, gives the full variable domain DGGITQSPKYLFRKEGQNVTLSCEQNLNHDAMYWYRQDPGQGLRLIYYSQIVNDFQKGDIAEGYSVSREKKESFPLTVTSAQKNPTAFYLCASSMVGQGTEQFFGPGTRLTVL.